The 23 T cell receptor beta chains listed next were all sequenced from one sample in a study of cytomegalovirus exposure and HLA in healthy donors (dated by TCRdb to the late 2010s). Library method: the immunoSEQ multiplex PCR assay. For the multiplex PCR, a mixture combining 60 forward primers for TCR Vbeta segments and 13 reverse primers for TCR Jbeta segments was used. TCRdb stores this immuneACCESS table with in-frame sequences only. Part of the clones is absent; in the studies checked, under half of the shortfall reflects unresolved V genes, and no reason is known for the rest. Within this sample are some 150,000 clones, with about 71% of them counted one time only. Clones ranked in the top ten supply roughly 2% of the sample. The material sequenced was PBMCs. The receptors come from a woman aged 60-70 years in good health and CMV-seropositive.

This clone was counted once. This chain links TRBV11-2 with TRBJ1-2; 7 nucleotides agree with TRBD1. V dropped 5 bases and J dropped 5; count of bases not matched to a gene: 8. The CDR3 spans 14 residues. Germline V gene lookup returns CDR1 SGHAT and CDR2 FQNNGV. CDR3 loop: CASSPSGQLYGYTF. The CDR3 bases are TGTGCCAGCAGCCCCTCGGGACAGTTATATGGCTACACCTTC. The whole variable domain, remainder taken from reference TRBV11-2 and TRBJ1-2, is EAGVAQSPRYKIIEKRQSVAFWCNPISGHATLYWYQQILGQGPKLLIQFQNNGVVDDSQLPKDRFSAERLKGVDSTLKIQPAKLEDSAVYLCASSPSGQLYGYTFGSGTRLTVV.

The rearrangement links TRBV5-1 to TRBJ2-7, with 10 bases aligning to TRBD2. Trimming cost V 4 bases and J 1 base; bases outside gene matches: 5. Germline V lookup: CDR1 SGHRS, CDR2 YFSETQ. The CDR3 has 15 residues. This CDR3 reads CASSLTSGFSYEQYF. CDR3 bases: TGCGCCAGCAGCCTGACTAGCGGGTTTTCCTACGAGCAGTACTTC.

The V gene is TRBV30, the J gene TRBJ2-3, with TRBD2 matching 8 bases. V was pared by 0 bases and J by 3 bases, with 8 bases of the junction left unmatched. Germline V gives CDR1 GTSNPN, CDR2 SVGIG (reference sequence). The CDR3 runs to 16 residues. CDR3: CAWSVGGGRRTDTQYF. In DNA, the CDR3 is TGTGCCTGGAGTGTGGGCGGGGGGCGAAGGACAGATACGCAGTATTTT.

This clone was found once. This rearrangement joins TRBV5-1 to TRBJ2-3, with 8 bases fitting TRBD2. CDR1 is SGHRS and CDR2 is YFSETQ in the germline V gene. J gave up 1 base and V 5 bases, and 12 bases lay outside the gene matches. This CDR3 has 17 amino acids. DNA for the CDR3: TGCGCCAGCAGGAGTGGGAAGCGGGGGTCAGGCACAGATACGCAGTATTTT. This sequence encodes CASRSGKRGSGTDTQYF. The full variable domain, with the rest looked up from reference TRBV5-1 and TRBJ2-3, is KAGVTQTPRYLIKTRGQQVTLSCSPISGHRSVSWYQQTPGQGLQFLFEYFSETQRNKGNFPGRFSGRQFSNSRSEMNVSTLELGDSALYLCASRSGKRGSGTDTQYFGPGTRLTVL.

The chain combines TRBV6-4 with TRBJ2-3; TRBD2 is a possible D gene (6 bases). Germline CDR1 and CDR2: MRHNA and SNTAGT. The germline V and J ends were trimmed by 8 bases and 2 bases, with 11 bases remaining between them. CDR3 size: 13 residues. CDR3 sequence reads: CASGAGPTDTQYF. DNA for the CDR3: TGTGCCAGCGGGGCGGGACCCACAGATACGCAGTATTTT.

V usage is TRBV7-2 and J usage is TRBJ2-5, with D unresolved. Germline V gene lookup returns CDR1 SGHTA and CDR2 FQGNSA. This CDR3 region has 12 residues. With 5 bases removed from V and 5 bases from J, the gap between germline ends came to 9 bases. For the CDR3, the DNA is TGTGCCAGCAGCCTAAATCCGGAGACCCAGTACTTC. Translated: CASSLNPETQYF. Based on the CDR3 plus reference TRBV7-2 and TRBJ2-5, the full variable domain is GAGVSQSPSNKVTEKGKDVELRCDPISGHTALYWYRQSLGQGLEFLIYFQGNSAPDKSGLPSDRFSAERTGGSVSTLTIQRTQQEDSAVYLCASSLNPETQYFGPGTRLLVL.

The CDR3 DNA reads as TGTGCCTGGGGTGGACAGGGGGCCTTTGATGGCTACACCTTC. Protein: CAWGGQGAFDGYTF. V usage is TRBV30 and J usage is TRBJ1-2; 11 bases fit TRBD1. The V gene end was trimmed by 5 bases and the J gene end by 6 bases; junction bases not matched to a gene: 8. The germline V gene encodes CDR1 GTSNPN and CDR2 SVGIG (reference sequence). CDR3 length: 14 residues. Drawing the rest from reference TRBV30 and TRBJ1-2, the complete variable domain is SQTIHQWPATLVQPVGSPLSLECTVEGTSNPNLYWYRQAAGRGLQLLFYSVGIGQISSEVPQNLSASRPQDRQFILSSKKLLLSDSGFYLCAWGGQGAFDGYTFGSGTRLTVV.

V and J are TRBV6-1 and TRBJ2-2, with D possibly TRBD1 on 6 matching bases. This CDR3 is built from 13 residues. In germline, CDR1 is MNHNS, CDR2 SASEGT. V lost 7 bases, J lost 6 bases, and 12 bases lay in between. The CDR3 coding sequence is TGTGCCAGCACAACAGGGTGGGCCGGGGAGCTGTTTTTT. It codes for CASTTGWAGELFF.

For the CDR3, the DNA is TGTGCCAGCAGTAGAACAGGCTACGAGCAGTACTTC. The encoded protein is CASSRTGYEQYF. V and J are TRBV6-5 and TRBJ2-7; D is perhaps TRBD1 (5 bases). Germline-derived CDR1 and CDR2 are MNHEY and SVGAGI. V shed 5 bases and J shed 3 bases, with 8 bases lying between them. CDR3 length: 12 residues.

This clone has a handful of counts. The chain joins TRBV5-6 to TRBJ1-2, with D perhaps matching TRBD1 (5 bases). CDR1 SGHDT and CDR2 YYEEEE come from the germline V gene. Trimming pared 0 bases from V and 8 bases from J, leaving 11 bases between. The CDR3 is 13 amino acids. CDR3 protein: CASSLEQVGGYTF. The CDR3 DNA follows: TGTGCCAGCAGCTTGGAACAGGTGGGCGGCTACACCTTC.

The chain has TRBV18 and TRBJ2-5; tentative D call: TRBD1 (6 bases). Germline CDR1 is KGHSH and CDR2 is LQKENI. There are 15 residues in the CDR3. The V end was cut by 0 bases, the J end by 4 bases, with 12 bases between. The CDR3 spells CASSPPDSRGETQYF. The CDR3 coding sequence is TGTGCCAGCTCACCACCGGACAGCCGGGGAGAGACCCAGTACTTC. Full variable domain (outside the CDR3, taken from reference TRBV18 and TRBJ2-5): NAGVMQNPRHLVRRRGQEARLRCSPMKGHSHVYWYRQLPEEGLKFMVYLQKENIIDESGMPKERFSAEFPKEGPSILRIQQVVRGDSAAYFCASSPPDSRGETQYFGPGTRLLVL.

This sequence joins TRBV6-1 and TRBJ2-7; the D gene is possibly TRBD1 (6 bases). CDR1 and CDR2 (germline): MNHNS, SASEGT. CDR3 length: 14 amino acids. V lost 7 bases and J 3 bases, leaving 16 bases between the germline ends. This CDR3 reads CASTPGGGFYEQYF. CDR3 sequence (DNA): TGTGCCAGCACCCCCGGTGGGGGCTTCTACGAGCAGTACTTC.

The chain is built from TRBV7-2 and TRBJ1-1; weak D call: TRBD1 (6 bases). The V end lost 3 bases, the J end lost 6 bases, and 11 bases lay between the germline ends. Germline CDR1 reads SGHTA; CDR2 reads FQGNSA. The CDR3 length is 13 residues. CDR3 DNA sequence: TGTGCCAGCAGCTTTACTACAGGGCCTGAAGCTTTCTTT. Protein product: CASSFTTGPEAFF.

This clone was observed a handful of times. The genes are TRBV2 and TRBJ1-3, with 8 bases fitting TRBD1. The V and J ends lost 5 bases and 4 bases, in that order; junction bases with no gene match: 1. In germline, CDR1 is SNHLY, CDR2 FYNNEI. The CDR3 totals 13 residues. The CDR3 region has the DNA TGTGCCAGCAGTCAGGGGGCAGGAAACACCATATATTTT. Translation gives CASSQGAGNTIYF.

V and J are TRBV28 and TRBJ1-1, with 10 bases identical to TRBD1. The CDR3 covers 15 residues. V lost 4 bases to trimming and J lost 5 bases; unmatched junction nucleotides: 7. Germline-derived CDR1 and CDR2 are MDHEN and SYDVKM. CDR3 loop: CASSSGTGESTEAFF. The CDR3 nucleotides are TGTGCCAGCAGTTCGGGGACAGGGGAATCTACTGAAGCTTTCTTT. Full variable domain (remainder filled in from reference TRBV28 and TRBJ1-1): DVKVTQSSRYLVKRTGEKVFLECVQDMDHENMFWYRQDPGLGLRLIYFSYDVKMKEKGDIPEGYSVSREKKERFSLILESASTNQTSMYLCASSSGTGESTEAFFGQGTRLTVV.

The rearrangement links TRBV6-1 to TRBJ2-7; D gene unclear. The CDR3 is 14 residues long. Germline-derived CDR1 and CDR2 are MNHNS and SASEGT. V shed 0 bases and J shed 1 base, with 7 bases lying between them. The CDR3 is CASSEAHRSYEQYF. CDR3 sequence (DNA): TGTGCCAGCAGTGAAGCGCACAGATCCTACGAGCAGTACTTC.

The chain links TRBV27 to TRBJ1-3, with D maybe TRBD1 (5 bases). Germline CDR1 is MNHEY and CDR2 is SMNVEV (reference sequence). The V gene lost 3 bases and the J gene lost 2 bases, with 11 bases spanning the gap. The CDR3 length is 15 residues. The CDR3 reads CASSFRDSTGNTIYF. The CDR3 DNA reads as TGTGCCAGCAGTTTCAGGGATTCTACTGGAAACACCATATATTTT.

The rearrangement joins TRBV6-5 to TRBJ1-5; 10 bases match TRBD1. CDR3 size: 14 residues. Per the germline V gene, CDR1 is MNHEY and CDR2 is SVGAGI. V gave up 6 bases and J gave up 6 bases; unmatched junction bases: 5. CDR3 sequence (DNA): TGTGCCAGCAGATTGGGACAGGGGAGTCAGCCCCAGCATTTT. As protein: CASRLGQGSQPQHF.

The genes are TRBV28 and TRBJ1-2; a weak D match, TRBD1 (6 bases). The CDR3 totals 12 residues. The V and J ends lost 4 bases and 8 bases respectively, with 11 bases between them. The germline CDR1 and CDR2 sequences are MDHEN and SYDVKM. CDR3 DNA: TGTGCCAGCAGTTATACAGGGTTGGGCTACACCTTC. Translating gives CASSYTGLGYTF.

The chain employs TRBV7-8 and TRBJ2-7; the match to TRBD2 covers 7 bases. Germline values: CDR1 SGHVS, CDR2 FQNEAQ. The CDR3 totals 16 residues. After removal of 0 bases from V and 5 bases from J, the junction contained 10 bases not matched to a gene. The CDR3 loop reads CASSLAIGTKWNEQYF. The CDR3 DNA follows: TGTGCCAGCAGCTTAGCAATTGGGACTAAGTGGAACGAGCAGTACTTC.

This sequence joins TRBV6-6 and TRBJ1-5; D is undetermined. The ends were cut back, 8 bases at V and 4 bases at J, with 18 bases in the middle. Germline CDR1 is MNHNY and CDR2 is SVGAGI (reference sequence). The CDR3 loop spans 15 amino acids. This chain's CDR3 is CASSGGSDSNQPQHF. The DNA of the CDR3 is TGTGCCAGCTCGGGAGGATCAGATAGTAATCAGCCCCAGCATTTT.

The J gene is TRBJ2-1, the V gene TRBV9; tentatively, D is TRBD2 (6 bases). CDR3 length: 15 amino acids. Deletions cut 0 bases from V and 7 bases from J, with 14 bases between. Germline-derived CDR1 and CDR2 are SGDLS and YYNGEE. The CDR3 protein is CASSVAGSGWNEQFF. DNA of the CDR3: TGTGCCAGCAGCGTAGCCGGGAGCGGGTGGAATGAGCAGTTCTTC. The complete variable domain, with remaining parts taken from reference TRBV9 and TRBJ2-1, reads DSGVTQTPKHLITATGQRVTLRCSPRSGDLSVYWYQQSLDQGLQFLIQYYNGEERAKGNILERFSAQQFPDLHSELNLSSLELGDSALYFCASSVAGSGWNEQFFGPGTRLTVL.

This rearrangement joins TRBV28 to TRBJ1-1, with D perhaps matching TRBD1 (6 bases). The CDR3 totals 14 residues. Germline V lookup: CDR1 MDHEN, CDR2 SYDVKM. Trimming removed 6 bases at V and 3 bases at J, with 14 bases between. The CDR3 spells CASREGGLYTEAFF. DNA of the CDR3: TGTGCCAGCAGAGAAGGGGGTCTGTACACTGAAGCTTTCTTT. Full variable domain (remainder filled in from reference TRBV28 and TRBJ1-1): DVKVTQSSRYLVKRTGEKVFLECVQDMDHENMFWYRQDPGLGLRLIYFSYDVKMKEKGDIPEGYSVSREKKERFSLILESASTNQTSMYLCASREGGLYTEAFFGQGTRLTVV.